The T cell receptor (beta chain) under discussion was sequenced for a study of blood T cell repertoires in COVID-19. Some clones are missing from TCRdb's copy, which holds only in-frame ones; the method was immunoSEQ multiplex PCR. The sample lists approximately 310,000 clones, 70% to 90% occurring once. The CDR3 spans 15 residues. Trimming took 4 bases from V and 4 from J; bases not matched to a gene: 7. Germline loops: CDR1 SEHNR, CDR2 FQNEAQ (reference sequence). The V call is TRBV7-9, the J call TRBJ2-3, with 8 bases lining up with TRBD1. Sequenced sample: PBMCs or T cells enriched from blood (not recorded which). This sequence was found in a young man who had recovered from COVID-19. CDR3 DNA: TGTGCCAGCAGCTCCCCGCTGACAGGGGCAGATACGCAGTATTTT. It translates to CASSSPLTGADTQYF.